This TCR beta chain was obtained from a study of beta chain features in type 1 diabetes. As for the study in general: Similarity in age, gender and cell yields was seen between patients and healthy donors.

Reverse transcription of all isolated RNA meant that expressed TCRB transcripts were sequenced. The assay was immunoSEQ multiplex PCR, and TCRdb's table has in-frame clones only and misses some. The sample contains 160,000 or so clones, roughly 8% of which appear only once. Donors underwent one heparinised blood draw, around 100 mL on average. General study results and limits: VDJ junctions from patients with type 1 diabetes contained fewer insertions and more deletions. When Type 1 diabetes patients were examined, their TCRB CDR3s proved moderately but significantly shorter in all four CD4+ subsets.

Points on this clone: Its antigen is not identified.

Per the germline V gene, CDR1 is SGHRS and CDR2 is YFSETQ. This CDR3 comprises 15 residues. Between the trimmed V and J ends, which lost 1 base and 12 bases, there was a span of 19 bases. Input material: central memory CD4+ T cells from blood. This sequence joins TRBV5-1 and TRBJ1-4; a possible D gene is TRBD1 (5 bases). This TCR was sampled from a woman under 30 with type 1 diabetes. CDR3 coding DNA: TGCGCCAGCAGCTTGAGTACAGGTGGAGATCAGGAACTGTTTTTT. It translates to CASSLSTGGDQELFF.